The 8 T cell receptor beta chains reported below all come from one sample, sequenced in a study of PD-1 blockade in classical Hodgkin lymphoma. Time point given: cycle 4 day 1 (C4D1), after less than seven weeks of nivolumab. Each of the patients experienced relapse following autologous stem cell transplantation, and their brentuximab vedotin exposure differed. Sequencing used immunoSEQ multiplex PCR; TCRdb keeps in-frame clones, though not all of them. The repertoire includes around 50,000 clones, around 90% of them detected once, and about 15% sits in the top ten. The sample in question was peripheral blood mononuclear cells (PBMCs), obtained before the fourth cycle of nivolumab. Source of these receptors: a human donor with classical Hodgkin lymphoma.

V is TRBV18 and J is TRBJ2-1; D gene uncertain. The CDR3 covers 14 residues. The germline gives CDR1 KGHSH, CDR2 LQKENI. The V and J ends lost 5 bases and 0 bases respectively, with 8 bases between them. The CDR3 spells CASSSSSSYNEQFF. CDR3 in DNA: TGTGCCAGCTCAAGCTCTTCCTCCTACAATGAGCAGTTCTTC.

The V call is TRBV9, the J call TRBJ2-5, with 7 bases aligning to TRBD2. Losses at the gene ends were 0 bases for V and 0 bases for J; bases not matched to a gene: 5. The CDR3 runs 16 residues. Germline V gene data show CDR1 as SGDLS and CDR2 as YYNGEE. The CDR3 region is CASSVEGGSYQETQYF. Here the CDR3 DNA reads TGTGCCAGCAGCGTAGAGGGCGGGAGTTACCAAGAGACCCAGTACTTC.

The chain combines TRBV5-6 with TRBJ1-5; D gene ambiguous. Trimming took off 2 bases at V and 7 bases at J, with 7 bases between the two ends. The CDR3 is 12 amino acids. Per the germline V gene, CDR1 is SGHDT and CDR2 is YYEEEE. Here the CDR3 reads CASSFGRQPQHF. CDR3 sequence (DNA): TGTGCCAGCAGCTTTGGACGGCAGCCCCAGCATTTT.

V gene TRBV9 combines with J gene TRBJ1-1, with D maybe TRBD1 (5 bases). CDR1 is SGDLS and CDR2 is YYNGEE in the germline V gene. There are 14 residues in the CDR3. The ends were cut back, 3 bases at V and 7 bases at J, with 16 bases in the middle. DNA for the CDR3: TGTGCCAGCAGCGAGGCGGGAGATGGGGGTGAAGCTTTCTTT. Its translation: CASSEAGDGGEAFF.

The chain employs TRBV9 and TRBJ1-3, with D hard to call. The CDR3 runs to 12 residues. The V and J ends lost 10 bases and 2 bases respectively, with 10 bases between them. Looked up from germline, CDR1 is SGDLS and CDR2 is YYNGEE. This CDR3 is CAERKTGNTIYF. CDR3 DNA sequence: TGTGCCGAAAGGAAGACTGGAAACACCATATATTTT.

The gene calls are TRBV10-1 and TRBJ2-2; D is perhaps TRBD1 (5 bases). V was cut by 5 bases and J by 3 bases, with 10 bases left in between. In germline, CDR1 is WNHNN, CDR2 SYGVQD (reference sequence). The CDR3 consists of 14 residues. Here the CDR3 reads CASSLAGYTGELFF. For the CDR3, the DNA is TGCGCCAGCAGTCTTGCAGGGTACACCGGGGAGCTGTTTTTT.

The V gene is TRBV29-1, the J gene TRBJ2-7, with 9 bases aligning to TRBD2. Germline V gives CDR1 SQVTM, CDR2 ANQGSEA. The CDR3 runs to 14 residues. Germline trimming cut 4 bases from V and 5 bases from J; bases unmatched to any gene: 9. CDR3 loop: CSVGLLGLADEQYF. CDR3 nucleotides: TGCAGCGTTGGCCTCTTGGGACTAGCAGACGAGCAGTACTTC.

The rearrangement joins TRBV30 to TRBJ1-2; D ambiguous. The CDR3 covers 14 residues. The V and J ends lost 0 bases and 4 bases respectively, with 12 bases between them. Looked up from germline, CDR1 is GTSNPN and CDR2 is SVGIG (reference sequence). The CDR3 loop is CAWSVTGFGYGYTF. CDR3 DNA: TGTGCCTGGAGTGTAACTGGGTTCGGCTATGGCTACACCTTC.